These 26 T cell receptor beta chains were all obtained from the same sample, sequenced in a study of response to subunit inactivated influenza vaccine. One entry per CDR3 protein, called by TCRdb with MiXCR from the RT-PCR reads. The data show 650,000 to 700,000 distinct CDR3 sequences, approximately 15% seen once. The source material was PBMCs from blood, sampled about 11 days after vaccination. The source of these receptors is a man aged 50-59 years who received an inactivated influenza vaccine.

This clonotype was picked up a small number of times. As DNA, the CDR3 is TGTGCCAGCAGCTTAAGCGGACTTGGGCTCAATGAGCAGTTCTTC. Its protein is CASSLSGLGLNEQFF. The gene calls are TRBV7-9 and TRBJ2-1; tentatively, D is TRBD2 (5 bases). In germline, CDR1 is SEHNR, CDR2 FQNEAQ (reference sequence). This CDR3 is built from 15 residues. V was trimmed by 2 bases and J by 6 bases, leaving 14 bases between them. Combining the CDR3 with reference TRBV7-9 and TRBJ2-1 gives the whole variable domain DTGVSQNPRHKITKRGQNVTFRCDPISEHNRLYWYRQTLGQGPEFLTYFQNEAQLEKSRLLSDRFSAERPKGSFSTLEIQRTEQGDSAMYLCASSLSGLGLNEQFFGPGTRLTVL.

This clonotype was detected ten times or more. The J gene is TRBJ2-7, the V gene TRBV7-2, with 7 bases lining up with TRBD1. The CDR3 spans 14 residues. Germline V gene lookup returns CDR1 SGHTA and CDR2 FQGNSA. V lost 5 bases, J lost 7 bases, and 11 bases stayed unmatched. CDR3 loop: CASSIQGSPGEQYF. The CDR3 DNA reads as TGTGCCAGCAGCATACAGGGGTCCCCGGGGGAGCAGTACTTC.

This clonotype was counted a few times. The chain recombines TRBV10-3 with TRBJ2-6, with D possibly being TRBD1 or TRBD2 (5 bases each). The ends were cut back, 0 bases at V and 1 base at J, with 13 bases in the middle. This CDR3 has 18 residues. Germline-derived CDR1 and CDR2 are ENHRY and SYGVKD. The CDR3 coding sequence is TGTGCCATCAGTGAGTCGACGGGGACCGGGTCTGGGGCCAACGTCCTGACTTTC. Its protein is CAISESTGTGSGANVLTF.

This chain links TRBV4-1 with TRBJ2-3; tentative D call: TRBD1 (6 bases). CDR3 length: 17 residues. The V gene's germline CDR1 is MGHRA and CDR2 YSYEKL. Trimming stripped 2 bases from V and 6 bases from J, with 21 bases between. The CDR3 sequence: CASSQLPPGTGHDTQYF. The CDR3 DNA reads TGCGCCAGCAGCCAACTCCCCCCGGGAACAGGGCACGATACGCAGTATTTT.

This sequence joins TRBV7-8 and TRBJ1-2; 10 bases align to TRBD1. The CDR3 consists of 17 residues. J was trimmed by 3 bases and V by 3 bases; bases with no gene match: 10. The germline V gene has CDR1 SGHVS and CDR2 FQNEAQ. This CDR3 is CASSFDLRDRGHYGYTF. The CDR3 DNA follows: TGTGCCAGCAGCTTCGATCTACGGGACAGGGGACACTATGGCTACACCTTC.

Concerning this clonotype itself: This may be a read error, as it is one base from a much larger clone. This chain joins TRBV5-1 and TRBJ2-7; D gene uncertain. This CDR3 contains 14 residues. Per germline, CDR1 SGHRS and CDR2 YFSETQ. The V gene lost 0 bases and the J gene lost 6 bases, with 13 bases spanning the gap. CDR3 protein: CASSLGREIFEQYF. The CDR3 DNA reads TGCGCCAGCAGCTTGGGACGTGAGATCTTCGAGCAGTACTTC.

At least ten counts were recorded for this clonotype. For the CDR3, the DNA is TGTGCCAGCAGCCTCGGGACGGTGACCGGGGAGCTGTTTTTT. Translated: CASSLGTVTGELFF. The chain carries TRBV11-2 and TRBJ2-2; D is tentatively TRBD1 or TRBD2 (5 bases each). The CDR3 runs to 14 residues. The germline V and J ends were trimmed by 5 bases and 5 bases, with 12 bases remaining between them. Per germline, CDR1 SGHAT and CDR2 FQNNGV.

This clonotype appeared many times. The V gene is TRBV6-5, the J gene TRBJ1-1; tentative D call: TRBD1 (5 bases). V lost 3 bases and J lost 6, with 17 bases in between. Germline-derived CDR1 and CDR2 are MNHEY and SVGAGI. The CDR3 contains 15 residues. Written as DNA, the CDR3 is TGTGCCAGCAGTTATTTCGGCAGGGAGTCGGCTGAAGCTTTCTTT. It encodes CASSYFGRESAEAFF.

This clonotype occurred a few times. The rearrangement uses TRBV4-2 and TRBJ1-1; TRBD1 is a possible D gene (5 bases). The CDR3 sequence is 17 residues long. In germline, CDR1 is LGHNA, CDR2 YNFKEQ. V was cut by 1 base and J by 3 bases, with 18 bases left in between. CDR3 residues: CASSQGFRQSGDTEAFF. The CDR3 nucleotides read TGTGCCAGCAGCCAAGGATTTCGACAGTCCGGCGACACTGAAGCTTTCTTT.

This clonotype was found a few times. The V call is TRBV20-1, the J call TRBJ2-2; 7 bases fit TRBD2. Unmatched junction bases numbered 5, after V lost 0 bases and J lost 1 base. Germline CDR1 and CDR2: DFQATT and SNEGSKA (reference sequence). This CDR3 comprises 16 residues. The CDR3 is CSARDKSSGNTGELFF. CDR3 DNA: TGCAGTGCTAGAGATAAGTCTAGCGGGAACACCGGGGAGCTGTTTTTT.

The sample holds many counts of this clonotype. The CDR3 loop is CSLRGPSLGDTQYF. CDR3 coding DNA: TGCAGCCTCAGGGGGCCCTCGTTGGGAGATACGCAGTATTTT. The rearrangement joins TRBV29-1 to TRBJ2-3; TRBD1 aligns across 8 bases. This CDR3 contains 14 residues. The V and J ends lost 8 bases and 5 bases, in that order; junction bases with no gene match: 12. Germline CDR1 SQVTM, CDR2 ANQGSEA.

This clonotype was seen more than once but under ten times. This chain links TRBV5-1 with TRBJ2-1; weak D call: TRBD2 (5 bases). Germline V lookup: CDR1 SGHRS, CDR2 YFSETQ. Deletions cut 2 bases from V and 2 bases from J, with 11 bases between. The CDR3 sequence is 15 residues long. CDR3 residues: CASSLFGETYNEQFF. The CDR3, as DNA: TGCGCCAGCAGCTTATTCGGGGAGACCTACAATGAGCAGTTCTTC.

The chain joins TRBV7-2 to TRBJ2-5, with D perhaps matching TRBD1 (6 bases). The length of the CDR3 is 15 residues. Germline CDR1 and CDR2: SGHTA and FQGNSA. Trimming removed 4 bases from V and 10 bases from J, with 22 bases in between. CDR3 in DNA: TGTGCCAGCAGCTCAAGGCAGGGGTCCGCCGGAGACCAGTACTTC. Translation gives CASSSRQGSAGDQYF.

V gene TRBV21-1 combines with J gene TRBJ2-6. TRBV21-1 is an annotated pseudogene. CDR3 length: 17 residues. CDR3 DNA sequence: TGTGCCAGCAGCACCCGAGGTCAGATATCTGGGGCCAACGTCCTGACTTTC. Protein: CASSTRGQISGANVLTF.

The V call is TRBV29-1, the J call TRBJ1-4, with D unclear. The V gene's germline CDR1 is SQVTM and CDR2 ANQGSEA. Deletions cut 6 bases from V and 0 bases from J, with 8 bases between. This CDR3 has 13 amino acids. CDR3 protein: CSVGGTTNEKLFF. CDR3 DNA sequence: TGCAGCGTGGGAGGTACAACTAATGAAAAACTGTTTTTT.

This clonotype has a handful of counts. This chain links TRBV29-1 with TRBJ2-3; 9 positions agree with TRBD2. V lost 8 bases, J lost 11 bases, and 2 bases stayed unmatched. This CDR3 is 9 amino acids long. CDR1 SQVTM and CDR2 ANQGSEA come from the germline V gene. CDR3 nucleotides: TGCAGCACGCGGGAGGGGCAGTATTTT. Encoded protein: CSTREGQYF.

The J gene is TRBJ2-7, the V gene TRBV5-4; 9 bases align to TRBD2. CDR1 is SGHNT and CDR2 is YYREEE in the germline V gene (reference sequence). V lost 4 bases to trimming and J lost 5 bases; unmatched junction nucleotides: 13. CDR3 size: 16 residues. CDR3 nucleotide sequence: TGTGCCAGCAGCCCACGGGGCGCGGGGGGGCCCCACGAGCAGTACTTC. Protein: CASSPRGAGGPHEQYF.

This chain joins TRBV12-3 or TRBV12-4 and TRBJ2-7; TRBD2 agrees at 10 bases. This CDR3 has 15 amino acids. The ends lost 6 bases at V and 6 bases at J; junction bases unmatched: 11. CDR3 amino acids: CASSWETSGPSEQYF. DNA for the CDR3: TGTGCCAGCAGCTGGGAGACTAGCGGGCCCTCCGAGCAGTACTTC.

The V call is TRBV28, the J call TRBJ2-7; no definite D call. The CDR3 extends over 12 amino acids. Germline assignment: CDR1 MDHEN and CDR2 SYDVKM. V lost 10 bases to trimming and J lost 0 bases, with 10 bases between them. In DNA form, the CDR3 reads TGTGCCACACAAAATTTCTCCTACGAGCAGTACTTC. Amino acids: CATQNFSYEQYF.

J is TRBJ2-2 and V is TRBV27, with a tentative D call TRBD2 (5 bases). Trimming removed 1 base at V and 4 bases at J, with 19 bases between. The CDR3 contains 18 residues. Germline CDR1 reads MNHEY; CDR2 reads SMNVEV (reference sequence). DNA for the CDR3: TGTGCCAGCAGTTTATACCCCCCTAGCTTCGGGTCCACCGGGGAGCTGTTTTTT. Its protein product is CASSLYPPSFGSTGELFF.

V and J are TRBV6-2 or TRBV6-3 and TRBJ2-7, with D unresolved. Germline assignment: CDR1 MNHEY and CDR2 SVGEGT. Trimming took 7 bases from V and 4 from J, leaving 17 bases between them. This CDR3 comprises 14 residues. The CDR3 reads CASNPTPGVYEQYF. CDR3 in DNA: TGTGCCAGCAACCCTACCCCCGGAGTTTACGAGCAGTACTTC.

This rearrangement joins TRBV27 to TRBJ2-2; 14 bases line up with TRBD2. Germline trimming cut 4 bases from V and 10 bases from J; bases unmatched to any gene: 5. Germline CDR1 is MNHEY and CDR2 is SMNVEV (reference sequence). The CDR3 length is 15 residues. This CDR3 reads CASSYSTSGGAELFF. CDR3 coding DNA: TGTGCCAGCAGTTATTCGACTAGCGGGGGGGCGGAGCTGTTTTTT.

This clonotype was found once. This chain uses TRBV10-2 with TRBJ2-3; the match to TRBD2 covers 7 bases. Germline lookup yields CDR1 WSHSY and CDR2 SAAADI. After removal of 3 bases from V and 2 bases from J, the junction contained 5 bases not matched to a gene. CDR3 length: 15 residues. In DNA, the CDR3 is TGCGCCAGCAGTGATCAAGCGGGACCCACAGATACGCAGTATTTT. Residues: CASSDQAGPTDTQYF.

This sequence joins TRBV20-1 and TRBJ2-1; 10 bases align to TRBD2. The junction had 6 bases not matched to a gene; V was cut back by 4 bases and J by 9 bases. Per the germline V gene, CDR1 is DFQATT and CDR2 is SNEGSKA (reference sequence). This CDR3 contains 13 residues. Written as DNA, the CDR3 is TGCAGTGCTACGAAGCGGGGGGGCAGTGAGCAGTTCTTC. It encodes CSATKRGGSEQFF.

The V and J genes are TRBV7-6 and TRBJ2-3; maybe TRBD1 (6 bases). Between the trimmed V and J ends, which lost 3 bases and 1 base, there was a span of 20 bases. Germline V gives CDR1 SGHVS, CDR2 FNYEAQ. This CDR3 contains 18 residues. The DNA of the CDR3 is TGTGCCAGCAGCTTTCCCATCGGACAGTCCTCTCGCACAGATACGCAGTATTTT. It codes for CASSFPIGQSSRTDTQYF.

At least ten counts were recorded for this clonotype. This sequence joins TRBV20-1 and TRBJ2-2, with 13 nucleotides matching TRBD2. V was clipped by 4 bases and J by 0 bases; unmatched bases: 2. This CDR3 has 16 residues. Per germline, CDR1 DFQATT and CDR2 SNEGSKA (reference sequence). This chain's CDR3 is CSAKGLAGTNTGELFF. In DNA, the CDR3 is TGCAGTGCTAAGGGACTAGCGGGGACGAACACCGGGGAGCTGTTTTTT.